This paragraph reports one T cell receptor beta chain. Antigen unknown. Sorted-subset replicate PCR reactions contained approximately 190 ng DNA, corresponding to tens of thousands of T cell genomes. Assay: immunoSEQ multiplex PCR; the TCRdb copy retains only in-frame clones and omits some. The sample has 600,000 or so clones, around 95% seen once. Positive CCR7 selection of CD45RO-negative cells yielded the naive CD8 cells, and terminally differentiated effector memory CD45RA+ cells were excluded. Germline CDR1 reads MNHEY; CDR2 reads SMNVEV (reference sequence). This CDR3 contains 15 residues. With V trimmed by 5 bases and J by 7 bases, 8 bases remained unmatched. This sample was taken from a study of shared clonotypes between healthy human individuals. For the study at large: Sampling drew on donors who were two women and a few men aged 18 to 49.

Whole-study results and caveats: Non-shared clonotypes had lower generation probabilities than those shared by all four donors.

The sequence was collected from a woman aged 25 to 39 in good health. Source material: naive CD8+ T cells sorted from blood. V gene TRBV27 combines with J gene TRBJ2-7; 13 nucleotides agree with TRBD2. CDR3: CASSGGTSGRDEQYF. In DNA, the CDR3 is TGTGCCAGCAGTGGGGGAACTAGCGGGAGGGATGAGCAGTACTTC.